This TCR beta chain was found in a study of blood T cell repertoires in COVID-19. Background on the study: Both acute and convalescent COVID-19 samples were obtained from the United States, Italy and Spain. Sources were T cells, B-cell-depleted T cells, or PBMCs; the material itself was cDNA or gDNA.

Germline V lookup: CDR1 PRHDT, CDR2 FYEKMQ (reference sequence). Between the trimmed V and J ends, which lost 5 bases and 6 bases, there was a span of 13 bases. The CDR3 sequence is 13 residues long. Original processing methods: Quantification of nucleated cells was approximated via reference gene primer amplification. Clones were read by immunoSEQ multiplex PCR, and TCRdb kept only the in-frame ones, dropping some. That table gives V, J and clone size, and the DNA gave D and trimming. Of some 42,000 clones in the sample, 75% to 90% are singletons; the top ten hold around 0.43%. The source is a human donor in a cohort sampled during active COVID-19. This chain uses TRBV13 with TRBJ1-1; TRBD1 is a possible D gene (5 bases). The sequencing input was peripheral blood. CDR3 loop: CASSPWGDPEAFF. The CDR3 nucleotides are TGTGCCAGCAGCCCATGGGGGGACCCTGAAGCTTTCTTT. The full variable domain, rest sourced from reference TRBV13 and TRBJ1-1, is AAGVIQSPRHLIKEKRETATLKCYPIPRHDTVYWYQQGPGQDPQFLISFYEKMQSDKGSIPDRFSAQQFSDYHSELNMSSLELGDSALYFCASSPWGDPEAFFGQGTRLTVV.